This T cell receptor (beta chain) stems from a study of T-cell memory formation after mild COVID-19. The study's findings and limits: Later expanders leaned CD4+, whereas clones that contracted between day 15 and 85 were balanced CD4/CD8.

Regarding this clonotype: Antigen specificity is unknown.

The authors produced TCR alpha and TCR beta cDNA libraries with sample barcodes and UMIs by 5'RACE using constant-segment primers. TCRdb passed the 5' RACE reads through MiXCR, listing each CDR3 protein once. This repertoire shows about 150,000 distinct CDR3 sequences, 14% found once; its top ten account for 13% to 15%. This TCR was recovered from an adult woman who had mild COVID-19 (a few samples of this study predate the infection). Cell type and time point are not known. The sample consisted of PBMCs or a T cell subset sorted from them (not recorded which).

The CDR3 region is CASSLRGYTDTQYF. DNA of the CDR3: TGTGCCAGCAGCTTGAGGGGATACACAGATACGCAGTATTTT. The chain has TRBV5-6 and TRBJ2-3; a weak D match, TRBD1 (5 bases). Germline V lookup: CDR1 SGHDT, CDR2 YYEEEE. Trimming shortened V by 1 base and J by 2 bases, and 8 bases separated the two germline ends. CDR3 length equals 14 residues.